This is a list of T cell receptor beta chains from one sample in a study of T cells expressing NK-cell markers. With the 5' RACE reads reprocessed, TCRdb shows one record per CDR3 protein and no DNA. The sample totals about 260,000 distinct CDR3 sequences; its top ten clones hold around 4%. Material for sequencing was blood T cells: a sorted CD56 or NKG2C T cell subset, CD4+ or CD8+ T cells, or bulk PBMC T cells (not recorded which). The receptors derive from a woman between 18 and 70 years old in good health. The CDR3 runs from the conserved cysteine through the conserved F or W.

CDR3: CSARDIGVGAKNIQYF
length: 16
J: TRBJ2-4
V: TRBV20-1

CDR3: CASSTRQVNSNSPLHF
length: 16
J: TRBJ1-6
V: TRBV7-2

CDR3: CASSPPSGRYEQYF
length: 14
J: TRBJ2-7
V: TRBV27

CDR3: CSVPGPLNTEAFF
length: 13
J: TRBJ1-1
V: TRBV20-1

CDR3: CASSSLGGGFNEQFF
length: 15
J: TRBJ2-1
V: TRBV7-9

CDR3: CASTGLHQALNTEAFF
length: 16
J: TRBJ1-1
V: TRBV25-1

CDR3: CASSLGQGDYEQYF
length: 14
J: TRBJ2-7
V: TRBV28

CDR3: CSAITSGSIADTQYF
length: 15
J: TRBJ2-3
V: TRBV20-1

CDR3: CASSLAGGNYEQYF
length: 14
J: TRBJ2-7
V: TRBV28

CDR3: CSATFGRGAGELFF
length: 14
J: TRBJ2-2
V: TRBV20-1

CDR3: CASSQSRDGKIGTQYF
length: 16
J: TRBJ2-5
V: TRBV4-3

CDR3: CASSMAGRYNEQFF
length: 14
J: TRBJ2-1
V: TRBV6-2/TRBV6-3

CDR3: CASSLVAGGKEKLFF
length: 15
J: TRBJ1-4
V: TRBV5-1

CDR3: CASRRGTGNSGELFF
length: 15
J: TRBJ2-2
V: TRBV7-2

CDR3: CASSSLAGGAGTQYF
length: 15
J: TRBJ2-5
V: TRBV11-2

CDR3: CASTRTRGYGYTF
length: 13
J: TRBJ1-2
V: TRBV12-3/TRBV12-4

CDR3: CSLSHLTDTQYF
length: 12
J: TRBJ2-3
V: TRBV29-1

CDR3: CASSSGLRRETQYF
length: 14
J: TRBJ2-5
V: TRBV7-9

CDR3: CASSNTGSSYGYTF
length: 14
J: TRBJ1-2
V: TRBV6-5

CDR3: CASRQRITSGSTDTQYF
length: 17
J: TRBJ2-3
V: TRBV28

CDR3: CASSRGPSYNEQFF
length: 14
J: TRBJ2-1
V: TRBV5-1

CDR3: CASSLIVPGVNHEQFF
length: 16
J: TRBJ2-1
V: TRBV28

CDR3: CASSPLRVPPGPSGNTIYF
length: 19
J: TRBJ1-3
V: TRBV18

CDR3: CSAGTAYNSPLHF
length: 13
J: TRBJ1-6
V: TRBV20-1

CDR3: CASSGTDRGIRGYTF
length: 15
J: TRBJ1-2
V: TRBV7-9

CDR3: CASSKQGVEAFF
length: 12
J: TRBJ1-1
V: TRBV12-3/TRBV12-4

CDR3: CASSSYRGRASYGYTF
length: 16
J: TRBJ1-2
V: TRBV12-3/TRBV12-4

CDR3: CASSESRQAFF
length: 11
J: TRBJ1-1
V: TRBV25-1

CDR3: CASSPPTGKITDTQYF
length: 16
J: TRBJ2-3
V: TRBV12-3/TRBV12-4

CDR3: CASRKQGASYEQYF
length: 14
J: TRBJ2-7
V: TRBV6-2/TRBV6-3

CDR3: CASSETGGYYEQYF
length: 14
J: TRBJ2-7
V: TRBV6-1

CDR3: CATQPTAGDVVGNEQFF
length: 17
J: TRBJ2-1
V: TRBV24-1

CDR3: CSAWTVNTEAFF
length: 12
J: TRBJ1-1
V: TRBV20-1